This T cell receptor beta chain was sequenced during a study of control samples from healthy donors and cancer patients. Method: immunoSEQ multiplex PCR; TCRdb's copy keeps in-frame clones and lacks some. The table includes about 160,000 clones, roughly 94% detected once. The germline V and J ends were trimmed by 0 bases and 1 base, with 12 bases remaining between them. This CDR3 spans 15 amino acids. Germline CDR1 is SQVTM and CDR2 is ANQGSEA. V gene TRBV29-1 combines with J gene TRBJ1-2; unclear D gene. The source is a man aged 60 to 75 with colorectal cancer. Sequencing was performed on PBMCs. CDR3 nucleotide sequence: TGCAGCGTTGAAGATCCAGGAGGCAGTAACTATGGCTACACCTTC. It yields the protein CSVEDPGGSNYGYTF. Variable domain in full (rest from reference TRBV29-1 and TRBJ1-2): SAVISQKPSRDICQRGTSLTIQCQVDSQVTMMFWYRQQPGQSLTLIATANQGSEATYESGFVIDKFPISRPNLTFSTLTVSNMSPEDSSIYLCSVEDPGGSNYGYTFGSGTRLTVV.